The 18 T cell receptor beta chains listed next were all sequenced from one sample in a study of cytomegalovirus exposure and HLA in healthy donors. Both 60 Vbeta primers and 13 Jbeta primers went into the PCR. Using immunoSEQ multiplex PCR, the repertoire was profiled, and TCRdb retains in-frame clones only, with some absent. The sample has just under 150,000 clones, over 80% seen once; the top ten hold less than 3%. Sequenced input: PBMCs. The receptors come from a woman aged 30 to 39 in good health and CMV-seronegative.

The chain is built from TRBV7-9 and TRBJ1-2; the D gene is possibly TRBD1 (6 bases). CDR1 and CDR2 (germline): SEHNR, FQNEAQ (reference sequence). This CDR3 region has 14 residues. The V gene lost 3 bases and the J gene lost 0 bases, with 8 bases spanning the gap. For the CDR3, the DNA is TGTGCCAGCAGCTTGGACAGTTCTAACTATGGCTACACCTTC. Its protein product is CASSLDSSNYGYTF.

This clone was observed a few times. V usage is TRBV6-6 and J usage is TRBJ2-7; D remains ambiguous. Per the germline V gene, CDR1 is MNHNY and CDR2 is SVGAGI (reference sequence). CDR3 size: 12 residues. V was shortened by 5 bases and J by 1 base, with 6 bases between the two germline ends. This CDR3 reads CASSPQSYEQYF. In DNA form, the CDR3 reads TGTGCCAGCAGTCCCCAATCCTACGAGCAGTACTTC.

This chain connects TRBV30 to TRBJ2-1, with D perhaps matching TRBD1 (5 bases). V was shortened by 1 base and J by 9 bases, with 13 bases between the two germline ends. In germline, CDR1 is GTSNPN, CDR2 SVGIG (reference sequence). The CDR3 has 13 residues. CDR3 DNA: TGTGCCTGGAGTGCTCTAGGGGCGACTGAGCAGTTCTTC. The encoded protein is CAWSALGATEQFF.

This clone has just one count. The chain joins TRBV15 to TRBJ1-2; the match to TRBD1 covers 9 bases. CDR3 length: 19 residues. J was trimmed by 1 base and V by 0 bases; bases with no gene match: 12. CDR1 and CDR2 (germline): LNHNV, YYDKDF (reference sequence). The CDR3 bases are TGTGCCACCAGCAGAGACCACCGGGGACAGGGTTTGGGTAACTATGGCTACACCTTC. This sequence encodes CATSRDHRGQGLGNYGYTF. Filled out from reference TRBV15 and TRBJ1-2, the complete variable domain reads DAMVIQNPRYQVTQFGKPVTLSCSQTLNHNVMYWYQQKSSQAPKLLFHYYDKDFNNEADTPDNFQSRRPNTSFCFLDIRSPGLGDTAMYLCATSRDHRGQGLGNYGYTFGSGTRLTVV.

The rearrangement links TRBV30 to TRBJ2-3; the D is unclear. This CDR3 has 11 residues. The V gene's germline CDR1 is GTSNPN and CDR2 SVGIG (reference sequence). The V end was cut by 2 bases, the J end by 4 bases, with 4 bases between. The CDR3: CAWSRADTQYF. In DNA form, the CDR3 reads TGTGCCTGGAGTCGAGCAGATACGCAGTATTTT.

As DNA, the CDR3 is TGCAGTGCTAGTCAGCGGGGGCCTCAGTTCTTC. It translates to CSASQRGPQFF. V and J are TRBV20-1 and TRBJ2-1; 8 positions match TRBD2. The CDR3 has 11 residues. CDR1 and CDR2 from the germline V gene are DFQATT and SNEGSKA (reference sequence). Trimming at V came to 3 bases and at J to 13 bases, leaving 5 bases not matched to a gene.

The V gene is TRBV30, the J gene TRBJ2-1, with D perhaps TRBD2 (5 bases). Germline CDR1 reads GTSNPN; CDR2 reads SVGIG (reference sequence). V was pared by 3 bases and J by 4 bases, with 7 bases between. The CDR3 runs to 12 residues. The CDR3 nucleotides read TGTGCCTGGAGGGGAGTATACAATGAGCAGTTCTTC. Translating it yields CAWRGVYNEQFF.

Written as DNA, the CDR3 is TGTGCCAGCAGCTTGGCAGGGGGCTTGGAGGGGGAGCTGTTTTTT. This gives the protein CASSLAGGLEGELFF. The chain has TRBV5-4 and TRBJ2-2, with 8 bases lining up with TRBD1. Germline V CDR1 and CDR2: SGHNT, YYREEE (reference sequence). The CDR3 totals 15 residues. V shed 0 bases, J shed 8 bases, and the junction held 6 bases outside the gene matches.

This CDR3 is CASSQIAGGVEDTQYF. The CDR3 nucleotides are TGTGCCAGCAGCCAAATAGCGGGGGGGGTCGAAGATACGCAGTATTTT. This chain connects TRBV7-6 to TRBJ2-3; TRBD2 matches 11 bases. CDR1 and CDR2 from the germline V gene are SGHVS and FNYEAQ. CDR3 size: 16 residues. After removal of 5 bases from V and 5 bases from J, the junction contained 9 bases not matched to a gene.

J is TRBJ2-3 and V is TRBV27; 8 bases fit TRBD1. J lost 2 bases, V lost 2 bases, and 6 bases had no gene match. The CDR3 has 16 amino acids. Germline V gives CDR1 MNHEY, CDR2 SMNVEV (reference sequence). In DNA, the CDR3 is TGTGCCAGCAGTTTAAGTGGGACAGGTGACACAGATACGCAGTATTTT. This translates into CASSLSGTGDTDTQYF.

The sample holds a few counts of this clone. The V gene is TRBV6-5, the J gene TRBJ1-6; possibly TRBD1 for D (5 bases). Germline V gene sequence: CDR1 MNHEY, CDR2 SVGAGI. The CDR3 has 15 amino acids. V was trimmed by 2 bases and J by 4 bases, leaving 9 bases between them. The DNA of the CDR3 is TGTGCCAGCAGTTACCGACAGCCTTATAATTCACCCCTCCACTTT. This sequence encodes CASSYRQPYNSPLHF.

The chain links TRBV11-2 to TRBJ1-1; D might be TRBD1 (6 bases). Germline-derived CDR1 and CDR2 are SGHAT and FQNNGV. The CDR3 runs to 14 residues. V shed 5 bases and J shed 5 bases, with 15 bases lying between them. The CDR3 DNA reads TGTGCCAGCAGCCCCCAACAGGGCTCGACTGAAGCTTTCTTT. Its protein product is CASSPQQGSTEAFF. Filled out from reference TRBV11-2 and TRBJ1-1, the complete variable domain reads EAGVAQSPRYKIIEKRQSVAFWCNPISGHATLYWYQQILGQGPKLLIQFQNNGVVDDSQLPKDRFSAERLKGVDSTLKIQPAKLEDSAVYLCASSPQQGSTEAFFGQGTRLTVV.

The chain employs TRBV4-3 and TRBJ2-3; D is unresolved. The CDR3 consists of 15 residues. The V end lost 0 bases, the J end lost 0 bases, and 7 bases lay between the germline ends. Germline V lookup: CDR1 LGHNA, CDR2 YSLEER. The CDR3 loop is CASSQELASTDTQYF. The CDR3 region has the DNA TGCGCCAGCAGCCAAGAGTTAGCTAGCACAGATACGCAGTATTTT.

This chain uses TRBV2 with TRBJ1-5; possibly TRBD1 for D (5 bases). Trimming pared 2 bases from V and 0 bases from J, leaving 8 bases between. The V gene's germline CDR1 is SNHLY and CDR2 FYNNEI. There are 15 residues in the CDR3. The CDR3 nucleotides read TGTGCCAGCAGTGAACAGGGATATAGCAATCAGCCCCAGCATTTT. It translates to CASSEQGYSNQPQHF.

The J gene is TRBJ1-5, the V gene TRBV6-5, with D hard to call. CDR1 is MNHEY, CDR2 SVGAGI, per germline. The ends were cut back, 3 bases at V and 5 bases at J, with 17 bases in the middle. The CDR3 covers 16 residues. CDR3 loop: CASSYRLRKRDQPQHF. DNA of the CDR3: TGTGCCAGCAGTTATAGGCTTAGGAAGAGGGATCAGCCCCAGCATTTT.

V and J are TRBV5-6 and TRBJ2-7; D possibly corresponds to TRBD1 (5 bases). The CDR3 runs to 14 residues. Deletions cut 4 bases from V and 1 base from J, with 12 bases between. Germline lookup yields CDR1 SGHDT and CDR2 YYEEEE. CDR3 in DNA: TGTGCCAGCAGCCCCCGACAGATTTCCTACGAGCAGTACTTC. Translated, it gives CASSPRQISYEQYF. The variable domain in full, completed from reference TRBV5-6 and TRBJ2-7, reads DAGVTQSPTHLIKTRGQQVTLRCSPKSGHDTVSWYQQALGQGPQFIFQYYEEEERQRGNFPDRFSGHQFPNYSSELNVNALLLGDSALYLCASSPRQISYEQYFGPGTRLTVT.

V is TRBV5-4 and J is TRBJ2-1; TRBD1 agrees at 7 bases. Losses at the gene ends were 4 bases for V and 0 bases for J; bases not matched to a gene: 7. This CDR3 contains 16 residues. The V gene's germline CDR1 is SGHNT and CDR2 YYREEE (reference sequence). The CDR3 bases are TGTGCCAGCAGCCGGGGACAGCCGTACTCCTACAATGAGCAGTTCTTC. Translated, it gives CASSRGQPYSYNEQFF.

The chain is built from TRBV5-1 and TRBJ2-5, with 7 bases lining up with TRBD1. Trimming at V came to 3 bases and at J to 0 bases, leaving 5 bases not matched to a gene. The CDR3 sequence is 15 residues long. Looked up from germline, CDR1 is SGHRS and CDR2 is YFSETQ. The CDR3 is CASSWGTANQETQYF. In DNA, the CDR3 is TGCGCCAGCAGCTGGGGGACAGCGAACCAAGAGACCCAGTACTTC.